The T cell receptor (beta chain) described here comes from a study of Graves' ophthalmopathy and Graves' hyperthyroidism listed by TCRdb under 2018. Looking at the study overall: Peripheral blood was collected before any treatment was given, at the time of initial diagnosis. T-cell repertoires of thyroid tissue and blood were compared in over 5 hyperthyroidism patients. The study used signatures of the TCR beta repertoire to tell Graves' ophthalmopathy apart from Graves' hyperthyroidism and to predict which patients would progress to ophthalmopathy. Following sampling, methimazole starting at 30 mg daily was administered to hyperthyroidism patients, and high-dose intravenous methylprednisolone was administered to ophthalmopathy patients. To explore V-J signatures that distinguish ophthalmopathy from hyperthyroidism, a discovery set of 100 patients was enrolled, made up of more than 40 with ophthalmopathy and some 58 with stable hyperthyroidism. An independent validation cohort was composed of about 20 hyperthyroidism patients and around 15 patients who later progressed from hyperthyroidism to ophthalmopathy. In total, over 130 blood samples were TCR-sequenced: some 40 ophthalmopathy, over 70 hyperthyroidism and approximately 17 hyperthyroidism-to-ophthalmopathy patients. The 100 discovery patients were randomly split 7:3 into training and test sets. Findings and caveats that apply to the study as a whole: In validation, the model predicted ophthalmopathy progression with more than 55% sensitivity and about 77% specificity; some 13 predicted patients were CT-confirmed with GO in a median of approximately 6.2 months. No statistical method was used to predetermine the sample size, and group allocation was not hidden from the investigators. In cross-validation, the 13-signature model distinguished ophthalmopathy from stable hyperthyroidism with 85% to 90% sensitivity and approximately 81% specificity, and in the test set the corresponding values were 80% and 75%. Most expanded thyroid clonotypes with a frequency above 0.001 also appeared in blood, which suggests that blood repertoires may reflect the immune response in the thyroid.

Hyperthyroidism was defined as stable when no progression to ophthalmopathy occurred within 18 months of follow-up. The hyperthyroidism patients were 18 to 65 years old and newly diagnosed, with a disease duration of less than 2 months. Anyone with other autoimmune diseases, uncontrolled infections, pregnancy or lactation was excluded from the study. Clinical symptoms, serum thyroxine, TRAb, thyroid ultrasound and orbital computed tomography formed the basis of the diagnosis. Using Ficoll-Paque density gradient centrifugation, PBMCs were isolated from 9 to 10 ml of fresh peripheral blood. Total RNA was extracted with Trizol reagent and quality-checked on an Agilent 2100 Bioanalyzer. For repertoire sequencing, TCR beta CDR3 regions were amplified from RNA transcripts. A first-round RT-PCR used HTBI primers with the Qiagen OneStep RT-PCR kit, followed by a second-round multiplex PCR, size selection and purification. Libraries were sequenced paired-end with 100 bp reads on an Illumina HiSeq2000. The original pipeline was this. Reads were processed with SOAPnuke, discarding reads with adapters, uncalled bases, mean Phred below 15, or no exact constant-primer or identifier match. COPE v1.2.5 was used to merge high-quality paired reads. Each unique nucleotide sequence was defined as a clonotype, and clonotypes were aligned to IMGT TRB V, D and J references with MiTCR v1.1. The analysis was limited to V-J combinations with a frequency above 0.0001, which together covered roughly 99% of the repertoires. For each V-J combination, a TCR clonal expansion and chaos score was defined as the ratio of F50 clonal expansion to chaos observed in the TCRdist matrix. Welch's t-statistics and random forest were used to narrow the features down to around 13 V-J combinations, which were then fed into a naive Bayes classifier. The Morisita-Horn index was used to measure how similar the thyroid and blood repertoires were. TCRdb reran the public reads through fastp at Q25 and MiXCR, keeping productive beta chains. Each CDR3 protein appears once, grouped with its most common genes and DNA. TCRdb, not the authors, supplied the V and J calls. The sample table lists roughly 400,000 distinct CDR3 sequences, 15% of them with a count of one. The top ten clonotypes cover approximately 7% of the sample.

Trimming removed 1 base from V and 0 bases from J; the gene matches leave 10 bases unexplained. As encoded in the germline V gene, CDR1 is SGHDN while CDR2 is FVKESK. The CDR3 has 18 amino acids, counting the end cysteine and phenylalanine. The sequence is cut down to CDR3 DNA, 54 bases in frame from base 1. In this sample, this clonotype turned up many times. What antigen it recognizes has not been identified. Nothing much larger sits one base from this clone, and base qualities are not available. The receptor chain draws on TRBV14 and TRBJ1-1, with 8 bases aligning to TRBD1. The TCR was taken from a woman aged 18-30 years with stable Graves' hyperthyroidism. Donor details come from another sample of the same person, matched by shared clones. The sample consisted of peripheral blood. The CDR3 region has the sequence CASSQGGRGRIMNTEAFF. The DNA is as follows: TGTGCCAGCAGCCAAGGGGGCAGGGGGCGCATCATGAACACTGAAGCTTTCTTT.